The 11 T cell receptor beta chains below come from one sample, sequenced in a study of graft-versus-host responses after intestinal transplantation. Sequenced by immunoSEQ multiplex PCR; TCRdb stores in-frame clones only, minus some. The data contain about 27,000 clones, about 92% of them seen just once; the ten biggest clones take up around 0.54%. Specimen: PBMCs, collected 18 days after transplant. The receptors were sampled from a human patient who received an intestinal transplant, so some T cells may come from the graft donor.

V is TRBV7-9 and J is TRBJ2-5; TRBD2 might be the D (7 bases). Germline V lookup: CDR1 SEHNR, CDR2 FQNEAQ (reference sequence). This CDR3 spans 15 amino acids. Trimming stripped 0 bases from V and 4 bases from J, with 12 bases between. CDR3 amino acids: CASSLAGGPPETQYF. The CDR3 DNA is TGTGCCAGCAGCTTAGCGGGGGGGCCTCCAGAGACCCAGTACTTC.

This clone appeared a single time. V and J are TRBV27 and TRBJ2-7, with D tentatively TRBD2 (5 bases). Trimming took 3 bases from V and 6 from J, leaving 12 bases between them. The germline V gene encodes CDR1 MNHEY and CDR2 SMNVEV (reference sequence). CDR3 size: 13 residues. CDR3 sequence (DNA): TGTGCCAGCAGTTTGCGAGGGATTGGCGAGCAGTACTTC. Its protein product is CASSLRGIGEQYF.

The chain links TRBV11-2 to TRBJ2-7; TRBD2 aligns across 7 bases. The CDR3 is 14 amino acids. Germline CDR1 is SGHAT and CDR2 is FQNNGV. V gave up 1 base and J gave up 1 base; unmatched junction bases: 1. The CDR3 DNA sequence: TGTGCCAGCAGCTTAGTTAGCGGGTCCTACGAGCAGTACTTC. This codes for CASSLVSGSYEQYF.

V is TRBV2 and J is TRBJ2-1, with 7 bases fitting TRBD2. The germline V gene encodes CDR1 SNHLY and CDR2 FYNNEI. The CDR3 extends over 16 amino acids. V trimming: 6 bases; J trimming: 0 bases; junction bases outside the gene matches: 8. CDR3 bases: TGTGCCAGCAGGGACAACCCGGGAGGCTCCTACAATGAGCAGTTCTTC. Its translation is CASRDNPGGSYNEQFF.

J is TRBJ1-4 and V is TRBV2, with TRBD1 as a possible D gene (5 bases). The CDR3 consists of 20 residues. Trimming took off 1 base at V and 0 bases at J, with 21 bases between the two ends. The germline V gene has CDR1 SNHLY and CDR2 FYNNEI. The CDR3 spells CASSEEEVGVWGTTNEKLFF. The CDR3 region has the DNA TGTGCCAGCAGTGAAGAAGAAGTGGGGGTTTGGGGGACAACTAATGAAAAACTGTTTTTT.

The V gene is TRBV19, the J gene TRBJ2-6; D call uncertain. The CDR3 has 14 amino acids. Germline loops: CDR1 LNHDA, CDR2 SQIVND (reference sequence). V was shortened by 7 bases and J by 0 bases, with 7 bases between the two germline ends. CDR3 protein: CASTHDSGANVLTF. The CDR3, as DNA: TGTGCCAGTACCCATGACTCTGGGGCCAACGTCCTGACTTTC.

The genes are TRBV7-3 and TRBJ1-1; D perhaps matches TRBD1 (5 bases). The CDR3 has 13 amino acids. V was shortened by 2 bases and J by 5 bases, with 9 bases between the two germline ends. Germline V gene sequence: CDR1 SGHTA, CDR2 FQGTGA. The CDR3 nucleotides read TGTGCCAGCAGCTTAGAGGCAGGGACTGAAGCTTTCTTT. Amino acid sequence: CASSLEAGTEAFF.

J is TRBJ1-4 and V is TRBV19; the D gene is possibly TRBD1 (6 bases). From germline, CDR1 is LNHDA and CDR2 SQIVND (reference sequence). Trimming took 3 bases from V and 2 from J, leaving 13 bases between them. The CDR3 runs to 16 residues. DNA for the CDR3: TGTGCCAGTAGTATTGGGCGGGGGGCGACTAATGAAAAACTGTTTTTT. Its translation: CASSIGRGATNEKLFF. Full variable domain (rest looked up from reference TRBV19 and TRBJ1-4): DGGITQSPKYLFRKEGQNVTLSCEQNLNHDAMYWYRQDPGQGLRLIYYSQIVNDFQKGDIAEGYSVSREKKESFPLTVTSAQKNPTAFYLCASSIGRGATNEKLFFGSGTQLSVL.

The chain is built from TRBV25-1 and TRBJ1-1; D possibly corresponds to TRBD1 (5 bases). V lost 7 bases, J lost 1 base, and 10 bases lay in between. The CDR3 totals 13 residues. CDR1 and CDR2 from the germline V gene are MGHDK and SYGVNS. This CDR3 is CASTLDTNTEAFF. The CDR3 DNA is TGTGCCAGCACCTTGGACACGAACACTGAAGCTTTCTTT.

The chain has TRBV4-1 and TRBJ2-1; 8 bases are a match to TRBD1. This CDR3 has 14 residues. Germline CDR1 is MGHRA and CDR2 is YSYEKL. The V segment lost 2 bases and the J segment 5 bases; nucleotides outside the gene matches: 2. The CDR3 region is CASSQQQGDNEQFF. The CDR3 nucleotides are TGCGCCAGCAGCCAACAACAGGGGGACAATGAGCAGTTCTTC.

This clone was detected only once. This chain connects TRBV2 to TRBJ2-1; no clear D gene. CDR3 length: 15 amino acids. Trimming removed 5 bases at V and 0 bases at J, with 11 bases between. Germline assignment: CDR1 SNHLY and CDR2 FYNNEI. CDR3 in amino acids: CASSFATSSYNEQFF. The CDR3 DNA is TGTGCCAGCAGTTTCGCTACCAGCTCCTACAATGAGCAGTTCTTC.